This T cell receptor (beta chain) was obtained from a study of blood T cells in healthy people across ages. The authors ran a second PCR of about 6 to 11 cycles using a sample-barcoded 5' primer and a J-beta primer mix. MiXCR, run by TCRdb on the 5' RACE reads, gives a single entry per CDR3 protein. The data hold around 800,000 distinct CDR3 sequences, with about 53% observed a single time. Study results and limitations: Strong correlation linked observed beta diversity and percent naive T cells.

The CDR3 covers 12 residues. V gave up 3 bases and J gave up 4 bases, with 7 bases separating them. CDR1 is SQVTM and CDR2 is ANQGSEA in the germline V gene. This clonotype appeared a few times. The antigen remains unidentified. At least 5.5 micrograms of total RNA were extracted per sample. The sequenced sample consisted of blood. This TCR was recovered from a man at least 80 years old in good health. The chain carries TRBV29-1 and TRBJ2-1; D might be TRBD2 (5 bases). The CDR3 protein is CSVDSGYNEQFF. The DNA for the CDR3 is TGCAGCGTTGACAGCGGATACAATGAGCAGTTCTTC.